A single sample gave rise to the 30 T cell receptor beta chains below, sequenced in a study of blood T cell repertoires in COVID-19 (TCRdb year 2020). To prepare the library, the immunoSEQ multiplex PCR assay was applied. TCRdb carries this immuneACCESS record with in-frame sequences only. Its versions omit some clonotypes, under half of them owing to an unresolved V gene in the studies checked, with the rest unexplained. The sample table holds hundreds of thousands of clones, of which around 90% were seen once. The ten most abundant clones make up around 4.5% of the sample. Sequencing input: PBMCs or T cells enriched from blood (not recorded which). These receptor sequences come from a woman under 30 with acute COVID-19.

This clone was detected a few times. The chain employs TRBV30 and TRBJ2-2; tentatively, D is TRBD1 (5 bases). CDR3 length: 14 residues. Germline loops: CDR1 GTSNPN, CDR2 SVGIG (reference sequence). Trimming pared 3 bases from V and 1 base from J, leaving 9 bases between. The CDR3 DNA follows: TGTGCCTGGAGAAGGGGAATGAACACCGGGGAGCTGTTTTTT. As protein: CAWRRGMNTGELFF.

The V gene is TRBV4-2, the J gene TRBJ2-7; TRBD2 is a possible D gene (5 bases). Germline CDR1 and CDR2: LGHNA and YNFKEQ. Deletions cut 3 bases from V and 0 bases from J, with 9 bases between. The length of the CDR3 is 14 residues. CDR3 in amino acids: CASSHQRSSYEQYF. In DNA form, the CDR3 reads TGTGCCAGCAGCCATCAGCGGAGCTCCTACGAGCAGTACTTC.

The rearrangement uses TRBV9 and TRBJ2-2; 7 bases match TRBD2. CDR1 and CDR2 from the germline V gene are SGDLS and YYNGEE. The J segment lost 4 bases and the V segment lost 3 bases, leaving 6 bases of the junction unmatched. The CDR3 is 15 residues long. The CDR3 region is CASSGTSSVTGELFF. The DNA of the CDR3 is TGTGCCAGCAGCGGGACTAGTTCTGTCACCGGGGAGCTGTTTTTT.

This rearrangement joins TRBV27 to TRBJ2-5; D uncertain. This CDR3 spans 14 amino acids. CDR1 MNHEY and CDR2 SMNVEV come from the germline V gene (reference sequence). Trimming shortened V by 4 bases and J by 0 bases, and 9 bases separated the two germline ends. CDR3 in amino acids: CASSSSVYQETQYF. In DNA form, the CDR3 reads TGTGCCAGCAGTTCCTCGGTATACCAAGAGACCCAGTACTTC.

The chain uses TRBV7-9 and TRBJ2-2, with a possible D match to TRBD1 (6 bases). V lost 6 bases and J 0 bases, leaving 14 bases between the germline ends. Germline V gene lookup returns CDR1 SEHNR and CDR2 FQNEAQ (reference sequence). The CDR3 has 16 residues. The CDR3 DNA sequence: TGTGCCAGCAGTCATCAGGACAGACCGAACACCGGGGAGCTGTTTTTT. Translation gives CASSHQDRPNTGELFF.

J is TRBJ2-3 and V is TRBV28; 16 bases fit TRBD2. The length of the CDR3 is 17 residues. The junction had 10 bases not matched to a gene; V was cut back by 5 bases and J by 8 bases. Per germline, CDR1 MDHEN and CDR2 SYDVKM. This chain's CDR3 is CASSPPGLAGGDGTQYF. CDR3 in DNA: TGTGCCAGCAGTCCCCCGGGACTAGCGGGAGGGGACGGTACGCAGTATTTT.

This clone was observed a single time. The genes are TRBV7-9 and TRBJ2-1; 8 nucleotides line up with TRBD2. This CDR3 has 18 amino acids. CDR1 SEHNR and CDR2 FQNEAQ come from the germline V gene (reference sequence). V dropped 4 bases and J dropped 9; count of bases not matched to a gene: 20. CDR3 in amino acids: CASSSKVPTSAWLGEQFF. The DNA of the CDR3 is TGTGCCAGCAGCTCAAAAGTCCCGACTAGCGCTTGGCTCGGTGAGCAGTTCTTC.

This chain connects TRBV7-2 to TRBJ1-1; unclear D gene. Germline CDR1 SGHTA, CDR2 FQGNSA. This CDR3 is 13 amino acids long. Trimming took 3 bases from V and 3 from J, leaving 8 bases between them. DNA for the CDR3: TGTGCCAGCAGCTTTTTTACAGACACTGAAGCTTTCTTT. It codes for CASSFFTDTEAFF.

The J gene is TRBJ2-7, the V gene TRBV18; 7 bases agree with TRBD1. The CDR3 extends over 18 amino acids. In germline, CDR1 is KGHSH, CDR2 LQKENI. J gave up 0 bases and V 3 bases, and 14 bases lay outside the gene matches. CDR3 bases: TGTGCCAGCTCACCCCGAGGGGGCGGGCTCTCCACCTCCTACGAGCAGTACTTC. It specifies CASSPRGGGLSTSYEQYF.

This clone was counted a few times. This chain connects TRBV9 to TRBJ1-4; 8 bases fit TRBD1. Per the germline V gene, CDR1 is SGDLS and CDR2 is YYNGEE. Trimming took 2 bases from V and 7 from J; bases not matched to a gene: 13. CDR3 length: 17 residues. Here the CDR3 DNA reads TGTGCCAGCAGCGTCGGAATCCGAGGACAGGGCCTTGAAAAACTGTTTTTT. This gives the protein CASSVGIRGQGLEKLFF.

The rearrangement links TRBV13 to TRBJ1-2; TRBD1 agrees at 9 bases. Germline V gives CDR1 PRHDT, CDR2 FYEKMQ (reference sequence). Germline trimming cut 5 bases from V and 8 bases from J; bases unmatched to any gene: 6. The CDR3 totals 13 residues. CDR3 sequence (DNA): TGTGCCAGCAGCCACAGGGGGCGCGACGGCTACACCTTC. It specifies CASSHRGRDGYTF.

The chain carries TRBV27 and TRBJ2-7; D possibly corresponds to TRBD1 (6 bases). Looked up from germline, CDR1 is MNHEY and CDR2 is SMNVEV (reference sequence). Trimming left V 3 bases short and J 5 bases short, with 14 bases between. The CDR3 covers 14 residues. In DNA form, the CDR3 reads TGTGCCAGCAGTTTCTATACAGGGTTCCACGAGCAGTACTTC. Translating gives CASSFYTGFHEQYF.

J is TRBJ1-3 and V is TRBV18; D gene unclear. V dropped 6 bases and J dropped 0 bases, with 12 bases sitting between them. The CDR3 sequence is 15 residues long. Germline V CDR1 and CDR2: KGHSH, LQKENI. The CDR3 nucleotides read TGTGCCAGCTCGGCGTCGGGGAACTCTGGAAACACCATATATTTT. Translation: CASSASGNSGNTIYF.

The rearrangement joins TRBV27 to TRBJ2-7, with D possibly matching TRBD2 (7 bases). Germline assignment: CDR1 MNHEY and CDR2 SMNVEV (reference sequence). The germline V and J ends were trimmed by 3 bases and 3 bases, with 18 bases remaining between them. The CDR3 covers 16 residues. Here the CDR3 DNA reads TGTGCCAGCAGTTTCCGCCGGGGGGCAGCCGGCTACGAGCAGTACTTC. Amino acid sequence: CASSFRRGAAGYEQYF.

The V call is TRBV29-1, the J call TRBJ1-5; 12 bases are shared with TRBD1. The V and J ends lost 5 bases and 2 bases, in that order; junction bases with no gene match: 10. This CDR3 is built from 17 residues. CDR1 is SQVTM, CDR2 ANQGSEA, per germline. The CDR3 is CSVIPGQGAMGNQPQHF. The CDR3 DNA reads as TGCAGCGTTATCCCGGGACAGGGGGCAATGGGCAATCAGCCCCAGCATTTT.

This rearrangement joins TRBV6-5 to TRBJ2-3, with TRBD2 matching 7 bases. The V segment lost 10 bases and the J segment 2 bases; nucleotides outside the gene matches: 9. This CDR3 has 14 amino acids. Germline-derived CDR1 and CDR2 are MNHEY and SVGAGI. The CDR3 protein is CATRWAGVTDTQYF. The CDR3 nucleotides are TGTGCCACCCGGTGGGCGGGGGTCACAGATACGCAGTATTTT.

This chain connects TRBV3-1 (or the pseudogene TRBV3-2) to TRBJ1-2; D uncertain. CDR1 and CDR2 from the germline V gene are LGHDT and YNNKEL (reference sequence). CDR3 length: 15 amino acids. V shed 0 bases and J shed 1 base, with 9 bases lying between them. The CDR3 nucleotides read TGTGCCAGCAGCCAAGACAGAGGCCTTAACTATGGCTACACCTTC. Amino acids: CASSQDRGLNYGYTF.

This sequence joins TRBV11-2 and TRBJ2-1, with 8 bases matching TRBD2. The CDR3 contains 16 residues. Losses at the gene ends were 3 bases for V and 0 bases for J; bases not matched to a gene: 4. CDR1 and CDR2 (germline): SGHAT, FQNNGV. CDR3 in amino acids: CASSFLSGSSYNEQFF. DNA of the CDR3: TGTGCCAGCAGCTTTTTAAGCGGGAGCTCCTACAATGAGCAGTTCTTC. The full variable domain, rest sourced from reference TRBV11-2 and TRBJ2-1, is EAGVAQSPRYKIIEKRQSVAFWCNPISGHATLYWYQQILGQGPKLLIQFQNNGVVDDSQLPKDRFSAERLKGVDSTLKIQPAKLEDSAVYLCASSFLSGSSYNEQFFGPGTRLTVL.

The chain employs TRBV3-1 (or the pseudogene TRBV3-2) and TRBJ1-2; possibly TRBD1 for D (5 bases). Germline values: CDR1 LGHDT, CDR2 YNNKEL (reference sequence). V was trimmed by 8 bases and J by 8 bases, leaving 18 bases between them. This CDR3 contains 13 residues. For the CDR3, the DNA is TGTGCCAGCGGCGTGGACACCTTCCCAGGCTACACCTTC. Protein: CASGVDTFPGYTF.

As DNA, the CDR3 is TGTGCCAGCAGTGAAGGAGTGGGACAGGGTTTAGGAGGCTACACCTTC. It specifies CASSEGVGQGLGGYTF. This chain joins TRBV2 and TRBJ1-2; TRBD1 aligns across 9 bases. The CDR3 extends over 16 amino acids. The germline gives CDR1 SNHLY, CDR2 FYNNEI. V gave up 1 base and J gave up 8 bases; unmatched junction bases: 11.

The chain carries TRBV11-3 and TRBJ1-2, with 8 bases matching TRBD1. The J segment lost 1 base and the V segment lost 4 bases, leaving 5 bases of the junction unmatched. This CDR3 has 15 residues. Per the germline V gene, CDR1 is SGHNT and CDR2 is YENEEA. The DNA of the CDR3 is TGTGCCAGCAGCTCCCTGACAGGGGTTAACTATGGCTACACCTTC. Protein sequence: CASSSLTGVNYGYTF.

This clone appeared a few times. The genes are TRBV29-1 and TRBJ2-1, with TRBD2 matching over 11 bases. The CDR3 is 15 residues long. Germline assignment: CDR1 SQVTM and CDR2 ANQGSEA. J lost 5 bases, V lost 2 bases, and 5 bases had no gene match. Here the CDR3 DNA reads TGCAGCGTTGAAAGGAATAGCGGGAGGGACAATGAGCAGTTCTTC. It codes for CSVERNSGRDNEQFF.

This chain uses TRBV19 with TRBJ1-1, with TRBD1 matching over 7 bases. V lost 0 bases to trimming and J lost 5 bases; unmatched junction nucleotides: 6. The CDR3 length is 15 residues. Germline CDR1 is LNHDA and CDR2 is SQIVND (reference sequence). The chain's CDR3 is CASSIEGNRGTEAFF. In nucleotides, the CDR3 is TGTGCCAGTAGTATAGAGGGGAACAGGGGAACTGAAGCTTTCTTT. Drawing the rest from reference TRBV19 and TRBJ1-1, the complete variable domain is DGGITQSPKYLFRKEGQNVTLSCEQNLNHDAMYWYRQDPGQGLRLIYYSQIVNDFQKGDIAEGYSVSREKKESFPLTVTSAQKNPTAFYLCASSIEGNRGTEAFFGQGTRLTVV.

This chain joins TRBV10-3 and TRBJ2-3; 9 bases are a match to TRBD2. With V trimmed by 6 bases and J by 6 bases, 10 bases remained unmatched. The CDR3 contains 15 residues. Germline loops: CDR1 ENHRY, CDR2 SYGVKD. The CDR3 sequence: CAIRGTSISSDTQYF. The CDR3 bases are TGTGCCATCAGGGGGACTAGCATCAGTTCGGATACGCAGTATTTT.

The CDR3: CASSSTGQGEKLFF. The DNA of the CDR3 is TGTGCCAGCAGTTCCACTGGACAGGGAGAAAAACTGTTTTTT. The genes are TRBV27 and TRBJ1-4; 8 bases are a match to TRBD1. Per the germline V gene, CDR1 is MNHEY and CDR2 is SMNVEV (reference sequence). V dropped 4 bases and J dropped 8; count of bases not matched to a gene: 6. CDR3 size: 14 residues.

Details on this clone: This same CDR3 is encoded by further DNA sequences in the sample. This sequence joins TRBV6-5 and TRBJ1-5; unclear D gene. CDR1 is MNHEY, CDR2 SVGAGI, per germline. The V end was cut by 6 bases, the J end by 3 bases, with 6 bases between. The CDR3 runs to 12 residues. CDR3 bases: TGTGCCAGCAGGGCACCCAATCAGCCCCAGCATTTT. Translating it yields CASRAPNQPQHF.

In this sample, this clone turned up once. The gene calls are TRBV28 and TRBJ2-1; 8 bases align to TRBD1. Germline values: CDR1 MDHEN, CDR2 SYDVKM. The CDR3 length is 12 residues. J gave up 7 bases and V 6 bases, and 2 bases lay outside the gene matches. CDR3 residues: CASRRTGNEQFF. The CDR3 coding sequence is TGTGCCAGCAGACGGACAGGGAATGAGCAGTTCTTC.

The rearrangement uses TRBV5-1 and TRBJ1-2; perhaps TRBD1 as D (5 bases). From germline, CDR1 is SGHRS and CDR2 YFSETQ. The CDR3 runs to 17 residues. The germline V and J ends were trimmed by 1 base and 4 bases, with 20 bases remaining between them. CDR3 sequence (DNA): TGCGCCAGCAGCTTGCAAGCAGGGAGGGACGGGGTCTATGGCTACACCTTC. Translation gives CASSLQAGRDGVYGYTF.

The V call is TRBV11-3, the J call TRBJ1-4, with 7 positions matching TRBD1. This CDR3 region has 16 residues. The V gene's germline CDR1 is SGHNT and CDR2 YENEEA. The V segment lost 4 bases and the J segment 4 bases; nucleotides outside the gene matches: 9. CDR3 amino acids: CASSSGTAPYNEKLFF. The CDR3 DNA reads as TGTGCCAGCAGCTCCGGGACAGCTCCTTATAATGAAAAACTGTTTTTT.

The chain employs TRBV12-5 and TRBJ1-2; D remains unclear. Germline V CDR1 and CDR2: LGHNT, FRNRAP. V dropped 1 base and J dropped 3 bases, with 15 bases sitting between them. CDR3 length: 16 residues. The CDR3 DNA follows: TGTGCTAGTGGTTTGGGCCCCCGGGGATCGGACTATGGCTACACCTTC. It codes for CASGLGPRGSDYGYTF.